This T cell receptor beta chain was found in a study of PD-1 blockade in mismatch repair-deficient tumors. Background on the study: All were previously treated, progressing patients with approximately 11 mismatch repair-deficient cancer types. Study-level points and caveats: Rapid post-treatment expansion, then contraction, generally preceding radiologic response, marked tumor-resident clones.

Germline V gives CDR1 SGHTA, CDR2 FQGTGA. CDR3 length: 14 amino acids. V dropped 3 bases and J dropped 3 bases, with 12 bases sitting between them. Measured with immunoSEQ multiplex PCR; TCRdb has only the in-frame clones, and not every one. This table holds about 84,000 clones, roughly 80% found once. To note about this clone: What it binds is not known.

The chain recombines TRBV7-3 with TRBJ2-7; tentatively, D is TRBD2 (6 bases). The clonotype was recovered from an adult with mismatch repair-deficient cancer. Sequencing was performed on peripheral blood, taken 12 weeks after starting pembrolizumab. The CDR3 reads CASSFRDFIYEQYF. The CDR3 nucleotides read TGTGCCAGCAGCTTCCGGGACTTCATCTACGAGCAGTACTTC.